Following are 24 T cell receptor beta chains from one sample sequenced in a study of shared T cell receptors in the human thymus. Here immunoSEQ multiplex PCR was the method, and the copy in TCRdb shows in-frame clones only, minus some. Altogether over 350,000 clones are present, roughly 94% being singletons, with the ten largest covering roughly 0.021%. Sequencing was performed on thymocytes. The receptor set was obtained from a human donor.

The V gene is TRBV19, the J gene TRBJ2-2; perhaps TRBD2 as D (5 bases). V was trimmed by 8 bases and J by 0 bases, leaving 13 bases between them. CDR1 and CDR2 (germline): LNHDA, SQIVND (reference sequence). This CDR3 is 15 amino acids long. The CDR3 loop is CASGRGDSNTGELFF. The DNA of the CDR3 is TGTGCCAGTGGACGGGGAGATTCGAACACCGGGGAGCTGTTTTTT.

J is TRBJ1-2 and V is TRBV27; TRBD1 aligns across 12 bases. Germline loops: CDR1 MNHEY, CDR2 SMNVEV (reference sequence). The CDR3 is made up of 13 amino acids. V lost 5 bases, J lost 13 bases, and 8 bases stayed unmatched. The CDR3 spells CASSEPGQGAVTF. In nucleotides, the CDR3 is TGTGCCAGCAGTGAGCCGGGACAGGGGGCGGTCACCTTC.

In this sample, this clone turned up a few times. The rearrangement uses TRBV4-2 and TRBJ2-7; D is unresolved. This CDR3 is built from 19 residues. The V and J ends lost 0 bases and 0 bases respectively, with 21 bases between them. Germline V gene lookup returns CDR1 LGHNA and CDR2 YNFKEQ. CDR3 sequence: CASSQDKGMGRWYSYEQYF. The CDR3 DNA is TGTGCCAGCAGCCAAGATAAGGGTATGGGTCGGTGGTACTCCTACGAGCAGTACTTC.

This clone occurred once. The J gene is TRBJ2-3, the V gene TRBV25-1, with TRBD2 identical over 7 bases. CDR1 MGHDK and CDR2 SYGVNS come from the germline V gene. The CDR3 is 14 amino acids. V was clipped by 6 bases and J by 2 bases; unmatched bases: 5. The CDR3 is CASSLSGSTDTQYF. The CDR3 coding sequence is TGTGCCAGCAGCCTTAGCGGGTCCACAGATACGCAGTATTTT.

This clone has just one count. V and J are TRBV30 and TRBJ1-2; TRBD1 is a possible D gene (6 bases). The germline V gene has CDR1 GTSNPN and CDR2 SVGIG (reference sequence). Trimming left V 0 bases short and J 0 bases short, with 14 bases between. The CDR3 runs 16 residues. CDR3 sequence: CAWSVNRDIPNYGYTF. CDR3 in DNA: TGTGCCTGGAGTGTAAATCGGGACATCCCTAACTATGGCTACACCTTC.

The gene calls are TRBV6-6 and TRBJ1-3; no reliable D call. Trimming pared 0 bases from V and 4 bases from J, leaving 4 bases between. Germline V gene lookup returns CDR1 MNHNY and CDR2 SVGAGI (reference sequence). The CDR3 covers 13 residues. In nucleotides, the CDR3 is TGTGCCAGCAGTTACTCGAAAGGAAACACCATATATTTT. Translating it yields CASSYSKGNTIYF.

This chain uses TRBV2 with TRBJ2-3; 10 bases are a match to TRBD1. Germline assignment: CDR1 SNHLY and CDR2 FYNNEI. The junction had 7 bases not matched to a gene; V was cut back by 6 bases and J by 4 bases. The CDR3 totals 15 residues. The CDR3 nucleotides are TGTGCCAGCAGGATGGACAGGGGGATATCAGATACGCAGTATTTT. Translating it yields CASRMDRGISDTQYF.

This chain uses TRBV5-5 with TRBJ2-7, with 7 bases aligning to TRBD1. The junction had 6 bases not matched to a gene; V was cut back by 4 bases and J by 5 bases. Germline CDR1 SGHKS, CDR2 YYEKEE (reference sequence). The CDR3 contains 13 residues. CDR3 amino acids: CASSPHRGHEQYF. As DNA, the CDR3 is TGTGCCAGCAGCCCCCACAGGGGCCACGAGCAGTACTTC. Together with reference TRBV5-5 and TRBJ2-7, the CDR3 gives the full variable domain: DAGVTQSPTHLIKTRGQQVTLRCSPISGHKSVSWYQQVLGQGPQFIFQYYEKEERGRGNFPDRFSARQFPNYSSELNVNALLLGDSALYLCASSPHRGHEQYFGPGTRLTVT.

The CDR3 protein is CASSLDTPGTTDTQYF. CDR3 DNA: TGTGCCAGCAGCTTAGATACGCCGGGAACCACAGATACGCAGTATTTT. This chain joins TRBV11-3 and TRBJ2-3; weak D call: TRBD2 (5 bases). The CDR3 extends over 16 amino acids. V lost 0 bases, J lost 2 bases, and 12 bases lay in between. Germline values: CDR1 SGHNT, CDR2 YENEEA.

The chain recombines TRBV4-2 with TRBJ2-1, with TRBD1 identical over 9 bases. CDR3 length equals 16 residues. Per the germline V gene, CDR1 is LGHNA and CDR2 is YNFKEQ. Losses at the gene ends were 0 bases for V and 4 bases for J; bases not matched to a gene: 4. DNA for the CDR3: TGTGCCAGCAGCCAAGATACGGGGACAGGGTACAATGAGCAGTTCTTC. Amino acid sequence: CASSQDTGTGYNEQFF.

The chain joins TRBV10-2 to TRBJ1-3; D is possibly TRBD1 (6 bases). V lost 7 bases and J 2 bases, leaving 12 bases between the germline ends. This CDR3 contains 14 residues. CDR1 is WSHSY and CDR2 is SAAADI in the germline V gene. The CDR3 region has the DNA TGCGCCAGCATTCCGGGGGCGCCTGGAAACACCATATATTTT. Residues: CASIPGAPGNTIYF.

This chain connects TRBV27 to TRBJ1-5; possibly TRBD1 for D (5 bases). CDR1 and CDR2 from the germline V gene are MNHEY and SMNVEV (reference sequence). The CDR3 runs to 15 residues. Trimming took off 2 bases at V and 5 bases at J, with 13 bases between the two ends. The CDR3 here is CASSLRGKEDQPQHF. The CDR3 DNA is TGTGCCAGCAGTTTAAGGGGCAAAGAGGATCAGCCCCAGCATTTT.

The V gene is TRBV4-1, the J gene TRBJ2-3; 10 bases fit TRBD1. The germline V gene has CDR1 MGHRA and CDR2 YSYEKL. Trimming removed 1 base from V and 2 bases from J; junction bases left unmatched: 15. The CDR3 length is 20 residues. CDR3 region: CASSQGDRGSLSRATDTQYF. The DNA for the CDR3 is TGCGCCAGCAGCCAAGGGGACAGGGGTTCCCTGAGCAGGGCCACAGATACGCAGTATTTT.

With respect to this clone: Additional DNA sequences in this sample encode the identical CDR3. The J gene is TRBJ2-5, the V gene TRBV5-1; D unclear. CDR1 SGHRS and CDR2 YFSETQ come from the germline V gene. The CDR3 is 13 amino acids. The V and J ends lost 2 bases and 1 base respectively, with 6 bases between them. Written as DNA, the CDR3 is TGCGCCAGCAGCTTATCAGGCCAAGAGACCCAGTACTTC. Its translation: CASSLSGQETQYF.

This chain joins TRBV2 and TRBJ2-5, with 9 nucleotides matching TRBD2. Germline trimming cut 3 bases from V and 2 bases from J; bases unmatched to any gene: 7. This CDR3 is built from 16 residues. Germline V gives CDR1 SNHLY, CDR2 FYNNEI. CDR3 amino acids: CASSEWSGRRQETQYF. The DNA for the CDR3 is TGTGCCAGCAGTGAGTGGAGCGGGAGGCGGCAAGAGACCCAGTACTTC. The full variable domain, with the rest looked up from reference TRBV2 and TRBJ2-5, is EPEVTQTPSHQVTQMGQEVILRCVPISNHLYFYWYRQILGQKVEFLVSFYNNEISEKSEIFDDQFSVERPDGSNFTLKIRSTKLEDSAMYFCASSEWSGRRQETQYFGPGTRLLVL.

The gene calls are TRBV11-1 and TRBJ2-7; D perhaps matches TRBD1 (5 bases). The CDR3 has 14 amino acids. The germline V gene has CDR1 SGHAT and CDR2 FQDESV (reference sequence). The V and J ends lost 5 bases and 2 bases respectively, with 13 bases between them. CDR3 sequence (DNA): TGTGCCAGCAGCCGTCGAAGGGGTGCCTACGAGCAGTACTTC. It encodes CASSRRRGAYEQYF.

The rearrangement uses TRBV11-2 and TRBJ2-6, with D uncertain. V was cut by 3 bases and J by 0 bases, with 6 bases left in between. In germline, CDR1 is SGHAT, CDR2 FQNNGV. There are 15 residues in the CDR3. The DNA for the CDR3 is TGTGCCAGCAGCTTCTCAGACTCTGGGGCCAACGTCCTGACTTTC. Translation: CASSFSDSGANVLTF. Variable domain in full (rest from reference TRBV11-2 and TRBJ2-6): EAGVAQSPRYKIIEKRQSVAFWCNPISGHATLYWYQQILGQGPKLLIQFQNNGVVDDSQLPKDRFSAERLKGVDSTLKIQPAKLEDSAVYLCASSFSDSGANVLTFGAGSRLTVL.

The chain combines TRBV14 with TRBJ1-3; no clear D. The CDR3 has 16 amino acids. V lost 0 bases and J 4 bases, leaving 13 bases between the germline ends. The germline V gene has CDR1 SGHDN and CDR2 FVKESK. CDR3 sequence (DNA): TGTGCCAGCAGCCAAGAAGTATCGGGGTCCGGAAACACCATATATTTT. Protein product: CASSQEVSGSGNTIYF.

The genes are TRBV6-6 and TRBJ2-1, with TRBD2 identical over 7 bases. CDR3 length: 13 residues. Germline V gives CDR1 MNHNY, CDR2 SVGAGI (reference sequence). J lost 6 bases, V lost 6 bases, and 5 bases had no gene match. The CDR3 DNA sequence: TGTGCCAGCAGCCCGGGACTACTCAATGAGCAGTTCTTC. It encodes CASSPGLLNEQFF.

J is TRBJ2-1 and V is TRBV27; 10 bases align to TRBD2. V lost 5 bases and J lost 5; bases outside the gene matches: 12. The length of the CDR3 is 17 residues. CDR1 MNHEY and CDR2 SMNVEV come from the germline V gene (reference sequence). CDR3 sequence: CASSGLAESKKNNEQFF. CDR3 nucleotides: TGTGCCAGCAGTGGACTAGCGGAGTCTAAAAAAAACAATGAGCAGTTCTTC.

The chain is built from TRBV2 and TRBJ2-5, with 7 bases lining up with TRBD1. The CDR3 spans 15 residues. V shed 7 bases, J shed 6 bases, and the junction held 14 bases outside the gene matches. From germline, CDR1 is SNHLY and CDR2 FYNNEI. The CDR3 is CASKVVRGRVKTQYF. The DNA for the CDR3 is TGTGCCAGCAAAGTGGTTAGGGGGCGTGTAAAGACCCAGTACTTC.

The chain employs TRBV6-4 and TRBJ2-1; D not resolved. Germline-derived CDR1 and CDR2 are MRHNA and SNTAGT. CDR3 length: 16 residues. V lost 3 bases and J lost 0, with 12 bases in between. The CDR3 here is CASSEGSPSSYNEQFF. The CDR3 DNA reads TGTGCCAGCAGTGAGGGGTCCCCGAGCTCCTACAATGAGCAGTTCTTC.

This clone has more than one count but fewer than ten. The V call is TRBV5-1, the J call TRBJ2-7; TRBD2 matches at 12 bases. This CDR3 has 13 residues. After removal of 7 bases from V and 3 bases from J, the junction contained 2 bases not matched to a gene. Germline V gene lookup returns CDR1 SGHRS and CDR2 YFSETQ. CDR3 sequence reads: CASGTSGYYEQYF. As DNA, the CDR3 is TGCGCCAGCGGGACTAGCGGGTACTACGAGCAGTACTTC.

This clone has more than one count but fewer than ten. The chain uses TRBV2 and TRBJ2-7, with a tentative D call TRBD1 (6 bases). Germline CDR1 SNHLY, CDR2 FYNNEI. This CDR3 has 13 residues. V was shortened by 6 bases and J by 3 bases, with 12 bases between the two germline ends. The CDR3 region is CASRPTGDYEQYF. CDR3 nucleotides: TGTGCCAGCAGGCCGACAGGAGACTACGAGCAGTACTTC.